This T cell receptor beta chain was identified in a study of shared clonotypes between healthy human individuals. Sequenced by immunoSEQ multiplex PCR; TCRdb stores in-frame clones only, minus some. The sample includes about 680,000 clones, about 92% of them seen just once. This clone was found once. CD8 cells classed as naive were CD45RO-negative and positively selected for CCR7, excluding terminally differentiated effector memory CD45RA+ cells. This receptor was taken from a man aged 30 to 39 in good health. Input material: naive CD8+ T cells sorted from blood.

For the CDR3, the DNA is TGCAGTGCGGCCGGGCCCGAAGCTTTCTTT. Residues: CSAAGPEAFF. The chain uses TRBV20-1 and TRBJ1-1, with D unresolved. The CDR3 runs 10 residues. Germline loops: CDR1 DFQATT, CDR2 SNEGSKA (reference sequence). Between the trimmed V and J ends, which lost 6 bases and 8 bases, there was a span of 10 bases.